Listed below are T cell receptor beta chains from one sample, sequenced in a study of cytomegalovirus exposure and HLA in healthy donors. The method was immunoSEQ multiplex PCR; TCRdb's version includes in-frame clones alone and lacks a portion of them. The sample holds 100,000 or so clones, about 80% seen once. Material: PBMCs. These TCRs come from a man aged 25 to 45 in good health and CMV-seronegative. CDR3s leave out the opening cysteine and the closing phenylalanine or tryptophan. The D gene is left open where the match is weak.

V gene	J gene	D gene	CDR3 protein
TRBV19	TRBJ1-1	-	ATKPTPNTEAF
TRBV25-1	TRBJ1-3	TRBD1	ASSESYRGGNTIY
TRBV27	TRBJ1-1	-	ASSSSGTPPEAF
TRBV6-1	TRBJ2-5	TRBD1	ASSDLTGKEQY
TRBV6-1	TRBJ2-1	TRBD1	ASKQGYNEQF
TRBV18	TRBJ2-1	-	ASSRAVDYYNEQF
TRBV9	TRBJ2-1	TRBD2	ASSVGLADSYNEQF
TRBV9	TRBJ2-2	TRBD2	ASSVGAGGNTGELF
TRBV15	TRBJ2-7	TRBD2	ATSRESGSGFSYEQY
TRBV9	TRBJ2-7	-	ASSVAADSYEQY
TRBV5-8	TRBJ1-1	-	ASSPPGFWDMNTEAF
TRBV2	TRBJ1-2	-	ASSPAEARGYT
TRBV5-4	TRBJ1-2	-	ASSLVSGSSRYGYT
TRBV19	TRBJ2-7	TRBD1	ASSIGDRGYEQY